Each of the 27 T cell receptor beta chains below was sequenced from the same sample in a study of identical twins. TCRdb processed the 5' RACE reads anew with MiXCR; each CDR3 protein has one entry. The sample lists approximately 1.8 million distinct CDR3 sequences, more than 30% occurring once. Sequencing was performed on cord blood. The receptor set was obtained from a newborn girl in good health.

V usage is TRBV11-2 and J usage is TRBJ2-2, with a tentative D call TRBD1 (5 bases). V dropped 0 bases and J dropped 5 bases, with 13 bases sitting between them. The germline V gene has CDR1 SGHAT and CDR2 FQNNGV. The CDR3 is made up of 16 amino acids. As DNA, the CDR3 is TGTGCCAGCAGCTTAGATACAGGCCGGCCTACCGGGGAGCTGTTTTTT. This gives the protein CASSLDTGRPTGELFF.

V usage is TRBV7-9 and J usage is TRBJ1-2; D not certain. The CDR3 covers 12 residues. Trimming stripped 5 bases from V and 6 bases from J, with 10 bases between. Germline values: CDR1 SEHNR, CDR2 FQNEAQ (reference sequence). CDR3: CASSPGYDGYTF. In nucleotides, the CDR3 is TGTGCCAGCAGCCCGGGGTACGATGGCTACACCTTC.

This clonotype was seen only a few times. The chain uses TRBV6-5 and TRBJ2-7; D may be TRBD1 or TRBD2 (6 bases each). Germline CDR1 reads MNHEY; CDR2 reads SVGAGI. Trimming pared 9 bases from V and 1 base from J, leaving 16 bases between. CDR3 length: 14 residues. The CDR3 sequence is CASRRGVFSYEQYF. In nucleotides, the CDR3 is TGTGCCAGTCGAAGGGGGGTCTTTTCCTACGAGCAGTACTTC.

The chain couples TRBV6-5 to TRBJ2-3, with unresolved D. The germline gives CDR1 MNHEY, CDR2 SVGAGI. The length of the CDR3 is 13 residues. V gave up 6 bases and J gave up 10 bases, with 17 bases separating them. CDR3 DNA: TGTGCCAGCAGGGGCCCACCACAAAATGCGCAGTATTTT. It translates to CASRGPPQNAQYF.

This clonotype has more than one count but fewer than ten. V usage is TRBV20-1 and J usage is TRBJ2-3; the match to TRBD2 covers 8 bases. The CDR3 is 16 amino acids. Germline CDR1 is DFQATT and CDR2 is SNEGSKA (reference sequence). Unmatched junction bases numbered 9, after V lost 4 bases and J lost 0 bases. The CDR3 bases are TGCAGTGCTACCGATACACTAGCGGCTAGCACAGATACGCAGTATTTT. It encodes CSATDTLAASTDTQYF.

This clonotype appeared a few times. The rearrangement links TRBV28 to TRBJ1-5; D not certain. Between the trimmed V and J ends, which lost 2 bases and 2 bases, there was a span of 10 bases. Germline V gives CDR1 MDHEN, CDR2 SYDVKM. This CDR3 region has 15 residues. The CDR3 is CASSLGPAGNQPQHF. As DNA, the CDR3 is TGTGCCAGCAGTTTAGGGCCCGCGGGCAATCAGCCCCAGCATTTT.

This clonotype was observed a handful of times. The chain combines TRBV3-1 with TRBJ2-7, with 7 bases that match TRBD2. The germline gives CDR1 LGHDT, CDR2 YNNKEL (reference sequence). The CDR3 runs to 14 residues. The V gene end was trimmed by 5 bases and the J gene end by 3 bases; junction bases not matched to a gene: 7. The CDR3 loop is CASSWGLSGYEQYF. The CDR3 region has the DNA TGTGCCAGCAGCTGGGGACTATCCGGCTACGAGCAGTACTTC.

V and J are TRBV3-1 and TRBJ2-4; 7 bases match TRBD2. The J call may be in error: the DNA end matches TRBJ2-7 better. CDR1 and CDR2 from the germline V gene are LGHDT and YNNKEL (reference sequence). The CDR3 sequence is 16 residues long. In DNA form, the CDR3 reads TGTGCCAGCAGCCCATGGGGCGGGAGTGGTGCCTACGAGCAGTACTTC. The encoded protein is CASSPWGGSGAYEQYF.

The sample holds a few counts of this clonotype. One junction end does not reproduce the germline sequence, and a read error may be involved. This chain links TRBV5-1 with TRBJ2-2, with 9 bases that match TRBD2. Germline values: CDR1 SGHRS, CDR2 YFSETQ. The CDR3 runs to 16 residues. CDR3 sequence reads: CASSLTSGSNTGELFF. The CDR3 DNA sequence: TGTGCCAGCAGCTTAACTAGCGGGTCTAACACCGGGGAGCTGTTTTTT. The whole variable domain, remainder taken from reference TRBV5-1 and TRBJ2-2, is KAGVTQTPRYLIKTRGQQVTLSCSPISGHRSVSWYQQTPGQGLQFLFEYFSETQRNKGNFPGRFSGRQFSNSRSEMNVSTLELGDSALYLCASSLTSGSNTGELFFGEGSRLTVL.

The chain employs TRBV5-4 and TRBJ2-1; 8 nucleotides line up with TRBD1. The CDR3 length is 16 residues. In germline, CDR1 is SGHNT, CDR2 YYREEE (reference sequence). V lost 4 bases and J lost 0; bases outside the gene matches: 6. The CDR3 reads CASSAQGASSYNEQFF. For the CDR3, the DNA is TGTGCCAGCAGCGCGCAGGGGGCGAGCTCCTACAATGAGCAGTTCTTC. The variable domain in full, completed from reference TRBV5-4 and TRBJ2-1, reads ETGVTQSPTHLIKTRGQQVTLRCSSQSGHNTVSWYQQALGQGPQFIFQYYREEENGRGNFPPRFSGLQFPNYSSELNVNALELDDSALYLCASSAQGASSYNEQFFGPGTRLTVL.

This clonotype has more than one count but fewer than ten. This chain joins TRBV27 and TRBJ2-7; TRBD2 matches 11 bases. V shed 1 base, J shed 3 bases, and the junction held 11 bases outside the gene matches. Germline values: CDR1 MNHEY, CDR2 SMNVEV (reference sequence). This CDR3 contains 18 residues. The CDR3 loop is CASSLLPSGRNMGYEQYF. CDR3 nucleotides: TGTGCCAGCAGTTTATTGCCTAGCGGGAGGAATATGGGCTACGAGCAGTACTTC.

This clonotype has just one count. V is TRBV29-1 and J is TRBJ2-1, with 16 bases lining up with TRBD2. The germline V gene has CDR1 SQVTM and CDR2 ANQGSEA. The J segment lost 0 bases and the V segment lost 7 bases, leaving 9 bases of the junction unmatched. The CDR3 spans 18 residues. The CDR3 DNA reads as TGCAGCGACATACCGGGACTAGCGGGAGGGCGCTCCTACAATGAGCAGTTCTTC. This encodes CSDIPGLAGGRSYNEQFF.

This sequence joins TRBV24-1 and TRBJ2-7, with D maybe TRBD1 (6 bases). Germline V gene sequence: CDR1 KGHDR, CDR2 SFDVKD. Deletions cut 0 bases from V and 1 base from J, with 12 bases between. This CDR3 is 16 amino acids long. The CDR3 DNA follows: TGTGCCACCAGTGATTTGCAAGGGACACCGTCCTACGAGCAGTACTTC. As protein: CATSDLQGTPSYEQYF.

V and J are TRBV2 and TRBJ1-2; D not resolved. Trimming removed 3 bases from V and 4 bases from J, with 12 bases in between. The CDR3 consists of 14 residues. Germline loops: CDR1 SNHLY, CDR2 FYNNEI. The CDR3 region is CASSDWQAPYGYTF. As DNA, the CDR3 is TGTGCCAGCAGTGACTGGCAGGCGCCCTATGGCTACACCTTC.

The genes are TRBV5-5 and TRBJ2-1; no clear D gene. The CDR3 totals 13 residues. Germline CDR1 reads SGHKS; CDR2 reads YYEKEE (reference sequence). Trimming removed 7 bases at V and 5 bases at J, with 13 bases between. Written as DNA, the CDR3 is TGTGCCAGCTCCTTTCGGCTCAACAATGAGCAGTTCTTC. This encodes CASSFRLNNEQFF.

The V call is TRBV3-1, the J call TRBJ2-7, with D perhaps matching TRBD1 or TRBD2 (6 bases each). The CDR3 is 15 amino acids. Germline V gene lookup returns CDR1 LGHDT and CDR2 YNNKEL (reference sequence). V was cut by 1 base and J by 3 bases, with 13 bases left in between. This CDR3 is CASSQVWGAHYEQYF. DNA for the CDR3: TGTGCCAGCAGCCAAGTTTGGGGGGCCCACTACGAGCAGTACTTC.

The chain recombines TRBV7-6 with TRBJ2-2; D might be TRBD1 (5 bases). From germline, CDR1 is SGHVS and CDR2 FNYEAQ. CDR3 length: 16 residues. Trimming took 4 bases from V and 2 from J, leaving 14 bases between them. The CDR3 spells CASSSTWTKNTGELFF. The CDR3 DNA reads TGTGCCAGCAGCTCCACTTGGACAAAAAACACCGGGGAGCTGTTTTTT.

Turning to this clonotype: Mismatch with germline at one junction end may stem from a read error. V is TRBV28 and J is TRBJ1-1, with D possibly matching TRBD1 (6 bases). The CDR3 loop spans 16 amino acids. Germline CDR1 is MDHEN and CDR2 is SYDVKM. The DNA for the CDR3 is TGTGCCGGCAGCCCACCCACAGGGCCCCTGAACACTGAAGCTTTCTTT. Its translation is CAGSPPTGPLNTEAFF.

This clonotype showed up just a few times. V and J are TRBV3-1 and TRBJ2-7, with 7 bases that match TRBD1. Per germline, CDR1 LGHDT and CDR2 YNNKEL (reference sequence). This CDR3 is 14 amino acids long. Trimming took 3 bases from V and 5 from J; bases not matched to a gene: 7. The DNA of the CDR3 is TGTGCCAGCAGCCACCCGACAGGGTCACACGAGCAGTACTTC. Encoded protein: CASSHPTGSHEQYF.

The genes are TRBV6-6 and TRBJ2-3; D is perhaps TRBD1 or TRBD2 (5 bases each). V shed 5 bases and J shed 2 bases, with 14 bases lying between them. The germline gives CDR1 MNHNY, CDR2 SVGAGI (reference sequence). CDR3 size: 15 residues. CDR3 region: CASSPGTLHTDTQYF. DNA of the CDR3: TGTGCCAGCAGTCCCGGGACCCTGCACACAGATACGCAGTATTTT.

To note about this clonotype: At one end, the junction sequence differs from germline, possibly due to a read error. This chain joins TRBV6-6 and TRBJ1-4; D remains ambiguous. Germline CDR1 reads MNHNY; CDR2 reads SVGAGI (reference sequence). CDR3 length equals 13 residues. CDR3 nucleotides: TGTGTCAGCAGTTACCCTGGGAATGAAAAACTGTTTTTT. Translation: CVSSYPGNEKLFF.

Here the CDR3 reads CASSLDPGGNYGYTF. CDR3 in DNA: TGTGCCAGCAGCTTAGATCCTGGGGGCAACTATGGCTACACCTTC. The chain couples TRBV11-2 to TRBJ1-2; the D gene is possibly TRBD1 (6 bases). The V and J ends lost 0 bases and 2 bases respectively, with 10 bases between them. The CDR3 runs to 15 residues. The germline V gene has CDR1 SGHAT and CDR2 FQNNGV.

A few counts support this clonotype. The chain combines TRBV19 with TRBJ2-1; no firm D call. Germline V gene data show CDR1 as LNHDA and CDR2 as SQIVND (reference sequence). V shed 10 bases and J shed 5 bases, with 15 bases lying between them. The CDR3 sequence is 13 residues long. CDR3 protein: CATAKLLNNEQFF. CDR3 nucleotides: TGTGCCACCGCCAAACTACTTAACAATGAGCAGTTCTTC.

This clonotype was recorded many times. The chain combines TRBV12-3 or TRBV12-4 with TRBJ2-1; TRBD2 aligns across 8 bases. V was pared by 1 base and J by 6 bases, with 5 bases of the junction left unmatched. CDR3 size: 15 residues. CDR3 protein: CASSLGAGGGNEQFF. CDR3 DNA: TGTGCCAGCAGTTTAGGTGCGGGAGGAGGCAATGAGCAGTTCTTC.

The chain couples TRBV4-2 to TRBJ1-2, with 10 bases lining up with TRBD1. The CDR3 sequence is 15 residues long. V trimming: 0 bases; J trimming: 5 bases; junction bases outside the gene matches: 3. Per germline, CDR1 LGHNA and CDR2 YNFKEQ. CDR3 amino acids: CASSQDRGQGYGYTF. CDR3 in DNA: TGTGCCAGCAGCCAAGATAGGGGACAGGGGTATGGCTACACCTTC.

A word on this clonotype: One end of the junction is discordant with germline, which a read error may explain. The chain uses TRBV20-1 and TRBJ2-7; maybe TRBD1 (6 bases). CDR1 DFQATT and CDR2 SNEGSKA come from the germline V gene (reference sequence). This CDR3 has 15 residues. CDR3 sequence: CSARGTRGPSYEQYF. For the CDR3, the DNA is TGCAGTGCGAGAGGAACCAGGGGTCCCTCCTACGAGCAGTACTTC.

This clonotype was found a few times. V gene TRBV24-1 combines with J gene TRBJ1-2, with 7 bases that match TRBD1. V was clipped by 3 bases and J by 5 bases; unmatched bases: 2. Germline V gives CDR1 KGHDR, CDR2 SFDVKD. This CDR3 has 13 residues. The DNA of the CDR3 is TGTGCCACCAGTGATAGGGACAGTTATGGCTACACCTTC. Translation gives CATSDRDSYGYTF.